The 13 T cell receptor beta chains reported below all come from one sample, sequenced in a study of blood T cell repertoires in COVID-19. Repertoires were generated with immunoSEQ multiplex PCR, while TCRdb's copy carries only in-frame clones and drops some. The sample includes approximately 80,000 clones, over 70% of them seen just once. Sequencing was carried out using peripheral blood. These receptors were collected from a human donor in a cohort sampled during active COVID-19.

The J gene is TRBJ2-5, the V gene TRBV13, with a tentative D call TRBD1 (5 bases). Germline loops: CDR1 PRHDT, CDR2 FYEKMQ (reference sequence). The CDR3 runs 14 residues. V gave up 0 bases and J gave up 6 bases, with 11 bases separating them. The CDR3 DNA follows: TGTGCCAGCAGCTTAGGGACAGTCTGGAAGACCCAGTACTTC. Translated: CASSLGTVWKTQYF.

This clone was observed a few times. The rearrangement links TRBV19 to TRBJ2-1; no definite D call. V was clipped by 3 bases and J by 4 bases, with 10 bases between them. The CDR3 consists of 14 residues. In germline, CDR1 is LNHDA, CDR2 SQIVND (reference sequence). The CDR3 loop reads CASSIEFLYNEQFF. As DNA, the CDR3 is TGTGCCAGTAGTATTGAGTTTTTGTACAATGAGCAGTTCTTC. Together with reference TRBV19 and TRBJ2-1, the CDR3 gives the full variable domain: DGGITQSPKYLFRKEGQNVTLSCEQNLNHDAMYWYRQDPGQGLRLIYYSQIVNDFQKGDIAEGYSVSREKKESFPLTVTSAQKNPTAFYLCASSIEFLYNEQFFGPGTRLTVL.

The chain is built from TRBV7-3 and TRBJ2-3; D ambiguous. With 5 bases removed from V and 0 bases from J, the gap between germline ends came to 6 bases. The CDR3 consists of 13 residues. CDR1 and CDR2 from the germline V gene are SGHTA and FQGTGA. In nucleotides, the CDR3 is TGTGCCAGCAGCGTCCCTAGCACAGATACGCAGTATTTT. Protein sequence: CASSVPSTDTQYF.

CDR3 nucleotide sequence: TGCGCCAGCAGCTTGGTTTCTTGGGCCACTGAAGCTTTCTTT. This translates into CASSLVSWATEAFF. The rearrangement joins TRBV5-1 to TRBJ1-1; no clear D. From germline, CDR1 is SGHRS and CDR2 YFSETQ. The CDR3 length is 14 residues. Trimming removed 0 bases at V and 4 bases at J, with 10 bases between.

V and J are TRBV11-3 and TRBJ2-1; 12 bases are shared with TRBD2. Losses at the gene ends were 5 bases for V and 1 base for J; bases not matched to a gene: 6. The CDR3 has 17 amino acids. In germline, CDR1 is SGHNT, CDR2 YENEEA. The chain's CDR3 is CASSTRTSGISYNEQFF. In DNA form, the CDR3 reads TGTGCCAGCAGCACCCGGACTAGCGGGATTTCCTACAATGAGCAGTTCTTC.

V is TRBV30 and J is TRBJ2-1; D is undetermined. From germline, CDR1 is GTSNPN and CDR2 SVGIG (reference sequence). V shed 2 bases and J shed 0 bases, with 8 bases lying between them. This CDR3 is 14 amino acids long. Here the CDR3 DNA reads TGTGCCTGGAGTAGGCCTAGCTCCTACAATGAGCAGTTCTTC. Its protein is CAWSRPSSYNEQFF.

This chain links TRBV7-7 with TRBJ2-1; 11 bases are shared with TRBD2. The germline gives CDR1 SSHAT, CDR2 FNYEAQ (reference sequence). V dropped 5 bases and J dropped 5; count of bases not matched to a gene: 8. CDR3 size: 16 residues. The CDR3 loop is CASSPTLAGGNNEQFF. The DNA for the CDR3 is TGTGCCAGCAGCCCAACCCTAGCGGGAGGAAACAATGAGCAGTTCTTC.

This clone was seen once. The chain uses TRBV5-3 and TRBJ1-6; D is perhaps TRBD1 (5 bases). TRBV5-3 is an open reading frame, and its role is uncertain. V dropped 1 base and J dropped 9 bases, with 26 bases sitting between them. This CDR3 has 19 residues. CDR3 bases: TGTGCCAGAAGCTTGCGGGGGGAAAAGATCGTGGGAAGGAGTTCACCCCTCCACTTT. The encoded protein is CARSLRGEKIVGRSSPLHF.

The V gene is TRBV27, the J gene TRBJ2-2; a possible D gene is TRBD1 (6 bases). Trimming took 4 bases from V and 3 from J, leaving 15 bases between them. CDR1 and CDR2 (germline): MNHEY, SMNVEV (reference sequence). The CDR3 loop spans 16 amino acids. The CDR3 nucleotides are TGTGCCAGCAGTTGGAGTGCAGGGGAAGACACCGGGGAGCTGTTTTTT. Protein product: CASSWSAGEDTGELFF.

The CDR3 DNA reads TGTGCCAGCAGCCCGGGACAGGGGTTCAATGAGCAGTTCTTC. Amino acid sequence: CASSPGQGFNEQFF. The rearrangement links TRBV2 to TRBJ2-1, with 10 bases aligning to TRBD1. Germline values: CDR1 SNHLY, CDR2 FYNNEI. The junction had 5 bases not matched to a gene; V was cut back by 6 bases and J by 6 bases. This CDR3 spans 14 amino acids.

CDR3 sequence reads: CASSLGQYVSYTF. The CDR3 bases are TGCGCCAGCAGCCTGGGACAGTATGTAAGCTACACCTTC. The V and J genes are TRBV5-1 and TRBJ1-2; TRBD1 aligns across 7 bases. This CDR3 comprises 13 residues. In germline, CDR1 is SGHRS, CDR2 YFSETQ. The junction had 9 bases not matched to a gene; V was cut back by 4 bases and J by 9 bases.

This clone appeared a single time. The chain couples TRBV29-1 to TRBJ1-2; maybe TRBD1 (5 bases). Germline CDR1 is SQVTM and CDR2 is ANQGSEA. CDR3 length equals 17 residues. The germline V and J ends were trimmed by 8 bases and 6 bases, with 31 bases remaining between them. The CDR3 DNA sequence: TGCAGCCTCTTCCGGCCGGGGGAGGGAAAAAGGAGGAATGGCTACACCTTC. It specifies CSLFRPGEGKRRNGYTF.

This clone was observed a few times. The chain carries TRBV5-4 and TRBJ1-1, with D hard to call. This CDR3 is 14 amino acids long. Germline V CDR1 and CDR2: SGHNT, YYREEE (reference sequence). V gave up 3 bases and J gave up 3 bases, with 12 bases separating them. The CDR3 sequence is CASSSAAKDTEAFF. Here the CDR3 DNA reads TGTGCCAGCAGCTCAGCGGCTAAGGACACTGAAGCTTTCTTT.